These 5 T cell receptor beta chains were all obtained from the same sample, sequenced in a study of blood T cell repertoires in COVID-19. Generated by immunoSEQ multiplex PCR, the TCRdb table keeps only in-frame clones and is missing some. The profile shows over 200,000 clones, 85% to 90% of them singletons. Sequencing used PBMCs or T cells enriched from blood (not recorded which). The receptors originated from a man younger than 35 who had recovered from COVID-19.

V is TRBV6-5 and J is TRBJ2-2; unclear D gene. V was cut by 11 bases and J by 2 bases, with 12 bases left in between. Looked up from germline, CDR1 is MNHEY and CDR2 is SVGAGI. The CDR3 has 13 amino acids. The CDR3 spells CAHGRHNTGELFF. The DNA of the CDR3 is TGTGCCCACGGCAGGCACAACACCGGGGAGCTGTTTTTT.

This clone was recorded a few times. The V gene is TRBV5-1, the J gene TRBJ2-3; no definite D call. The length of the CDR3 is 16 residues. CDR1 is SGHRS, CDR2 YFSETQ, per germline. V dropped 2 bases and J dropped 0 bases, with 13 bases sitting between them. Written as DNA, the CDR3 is TGCGCCAGCAGCTTTGGGCACGAAACTAGCACAGATACGCAGTATTTT. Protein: CASSFGHETSTDTQYF.

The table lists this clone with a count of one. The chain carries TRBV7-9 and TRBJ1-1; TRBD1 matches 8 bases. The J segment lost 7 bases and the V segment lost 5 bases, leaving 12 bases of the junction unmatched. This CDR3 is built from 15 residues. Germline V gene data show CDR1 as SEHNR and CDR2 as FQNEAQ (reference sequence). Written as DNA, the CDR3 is TGTGCCAGCAGCCCCCGGACAGGGAAGGACCTTGAAGCTTTCTTT. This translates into CASSPRTGKDLEAFF. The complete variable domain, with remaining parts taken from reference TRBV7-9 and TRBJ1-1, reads DTGVSQNPRHKITKRGQNVTFRCDPISEHNRLYWYRQTLGQGPEFLTYFQNEAQLEKSRLLSDRFSAERPKGSFSTLEIQRTEQGDSAMYLCASSPRTGKDLEAFFGQGTRLTVV.

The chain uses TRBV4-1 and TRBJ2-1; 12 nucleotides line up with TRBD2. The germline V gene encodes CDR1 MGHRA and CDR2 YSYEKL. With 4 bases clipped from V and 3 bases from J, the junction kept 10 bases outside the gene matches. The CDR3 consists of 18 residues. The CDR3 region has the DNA TGCGCCAGCAGCCTTCGGACTAGCGGGGAGACTATCTACAATGAGCAGTTCTTC. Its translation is CASSLRTSGETIYNEQFF.

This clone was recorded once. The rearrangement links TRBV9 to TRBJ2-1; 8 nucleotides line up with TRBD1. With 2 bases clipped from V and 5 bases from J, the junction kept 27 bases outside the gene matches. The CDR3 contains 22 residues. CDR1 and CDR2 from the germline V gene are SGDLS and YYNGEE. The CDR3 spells CASSVPIGDRLYRDSPNNEQFF. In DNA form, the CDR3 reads TGTGCCAGCAGCGTCCCAATCGGGGACAGGTTATATCGGGACTCCCCAAACAATGAGCAGTTCTTC.